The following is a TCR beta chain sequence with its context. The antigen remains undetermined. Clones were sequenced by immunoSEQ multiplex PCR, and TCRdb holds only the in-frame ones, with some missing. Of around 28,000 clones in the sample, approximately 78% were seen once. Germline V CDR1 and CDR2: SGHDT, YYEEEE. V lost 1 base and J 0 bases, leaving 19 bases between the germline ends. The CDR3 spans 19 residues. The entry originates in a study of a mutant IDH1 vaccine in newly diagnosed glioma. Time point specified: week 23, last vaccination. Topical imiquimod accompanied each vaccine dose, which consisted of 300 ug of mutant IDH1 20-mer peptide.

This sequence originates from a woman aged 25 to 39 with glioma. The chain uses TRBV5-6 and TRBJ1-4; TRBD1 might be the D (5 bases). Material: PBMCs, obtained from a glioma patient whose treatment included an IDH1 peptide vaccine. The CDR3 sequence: CASSLPGGTGIATNEKLFF. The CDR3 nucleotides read TGTGCCAGCAGCTTGCCCGGTGGGACCGGTATAGCAACTAATGAAAAACTGTTTTTT.